Many counts were recorded for the clone carrying this TCR beta chain. Antigen: not known. This entry is derived from a study of early T cells in non-severe SARS-CoV-2 infection. Overall study context: Chains stayed unpaired after sequencing of bulk RNA from unsorted whole blood. Study-wide points: Matching against VDJdb likely underestimated virus-specific expansions, favoring anti-spike CD8.

Individually, cDNA molecules had unique molecular identifiers attached to them. TCRdb ran MiXCR on the 5' RACE reads and lists one entry per CDR3 protein. Of about 55,000 distinct CDR3 sequences listed, 5.5% to 8.5% are singletons. V shed 0 bases and J shed 9 bases, with 11 bases lying between them. CDR3 length equals 13 residues. The sample consisted of whole blood, taken at baseline. The V gene is TRBV12-3 or TRBV12-4, the J gene TRBJ1-2; tentatively, D is TRBD1 (5 bases). This TCR was sampled from an adult who was a healthcare worker with PCR-confirmed SARS-CoV-2 infection or an uninfected control (not recorded which). The CDR3 spells CASSLAQGICYTF. As DNA, the CDR3 is TGTGCCAGCAGTTTAGCGCAGGGAATTTGCTACACCTTC.